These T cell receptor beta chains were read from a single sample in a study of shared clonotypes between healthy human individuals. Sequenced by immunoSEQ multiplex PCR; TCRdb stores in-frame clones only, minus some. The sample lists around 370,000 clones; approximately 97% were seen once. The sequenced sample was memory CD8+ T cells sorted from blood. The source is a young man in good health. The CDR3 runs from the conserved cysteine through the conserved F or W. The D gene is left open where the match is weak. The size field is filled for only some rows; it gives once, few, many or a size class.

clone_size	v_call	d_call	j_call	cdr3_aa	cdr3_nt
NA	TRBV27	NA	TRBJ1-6	CASSSGTVNSPLHF	TGTGCCAGCAGTTCCGGGACGGTTAATTCACCCCTCCACTTT
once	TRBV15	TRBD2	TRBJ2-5	CATSRIISWTSGKEETQYF	TGTGCCACCAGCAGGATAATATCGTGGACTAGCGGGAAGGAAGAGACCCAGTACTTC
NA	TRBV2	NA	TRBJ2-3	CASSQGLPRDTQYF	TGTGCCAGCAGCCAGGGACTTCCTCGAGATACGCAGTATTTT
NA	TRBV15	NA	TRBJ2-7	CATSREGTNVDF	TGTGCCACCAGCAGAGAGGGGACAAACGTCGACTTC
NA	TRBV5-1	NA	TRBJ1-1	CASSLRGENTEAFF	TGCGCCAGCAGCTTGAGGGGGGAGAACACTGAAGCTTTCTTT
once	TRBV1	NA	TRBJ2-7	CTSSQATKLYEQYF	TGCACCAGCAGCCAAGCGACAAAGCTGTACGAGCAGTACTTC
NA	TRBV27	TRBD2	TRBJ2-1	CASSLTAGGGAYNEQFF	TGTGCCAGCAGTTTAACAGCGGGAGGAGGGGCCTACAATGAGCAGTTCTTC
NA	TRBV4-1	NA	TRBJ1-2	CASSQGVYGYTF	TGCGCCAGCAGCCAAGGCGTCTATGGCTACACCTTC
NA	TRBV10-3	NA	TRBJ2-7	CAISVGTPTSSYEQYF	TGTGCCATCAGTGTGGGTACTCCTACGAGCTCCTACGAGCAGTACTTC
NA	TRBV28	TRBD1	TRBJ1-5	CASSFSDRVFQPQHF	TGTGCCAGCAGTTTCTCAGACAGGGTTTTTCAGCCCCAGCATTTT
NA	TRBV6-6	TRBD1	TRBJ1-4	CASSYVWGQGNEKLFF	TGTGCCAGCAGTTACGTCTGGGGACAGGGAAATGAAAAACTGTTTTTT
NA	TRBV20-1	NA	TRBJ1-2	CSAPQGYGYTF	TGCAGTGCCCCCCAGGGCTATGGCTACACCTTC
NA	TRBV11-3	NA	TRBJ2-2	CASSLGGGATNTGELFF	TGTGCCAGCAGCTTAGGTGGAGGGGCCACGAACACCGGGGAGCTGTTTTTT
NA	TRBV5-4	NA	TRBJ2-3	CASSFPRGGDTQYF	TGTGCCAGCAGCTTCCCTCGTGGGGGCGATACGCAGTATTTT
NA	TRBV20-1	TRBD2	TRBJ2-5	CSEREKETQYF	TGCAGTGAGCGGGAGAAAGAGACCCAGTACTTC
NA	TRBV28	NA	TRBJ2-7	CASSPVPGSSYEQYF	TGTGCCAGCAGCCCTGTCCCAGGGAGCTCCTACGAGCAGTACTTC
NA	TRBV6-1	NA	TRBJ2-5	CASPKGGQGETQYF	TGTGCCAGCCCAAAGGGGGGGCAAGGGGAGACCCAGTACTTC
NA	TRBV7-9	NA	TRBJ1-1	CASSLAGTEAFF	TGTGCCAGCAGCTTAGCAGGAACTGAAGCTTTCTTT
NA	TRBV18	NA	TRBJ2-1	CASSPPNTRYNEQFF	TGTGCCAGCTCACCACCCAATACTAGATACAATGAGCAGTTCTTC
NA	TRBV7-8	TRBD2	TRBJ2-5	CASSLARGLAGPQETQYF	TGTGCCAGCAGCTTAGCGCGGGGACTAGCGGGCCCCCAAGAGACCCAGTACTTC
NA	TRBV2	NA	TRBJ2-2	CAIDHRGRAVVGTGELFF	TGTGCCATCGATCATAGGGGCAGGGCCGTCGTTGGTACCGGGGAGCTGTTTTTT
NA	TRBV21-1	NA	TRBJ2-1	CASSRRGRDRRNEQFF	TGTGCCAGCAGCAGGAGGGGGCGGGACAGAAGGAATGAGCAGTTCTTC
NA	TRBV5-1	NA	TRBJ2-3	CASSLSASTQYF	TGCGCCAGCAGCTTGTCGGCTAGCACGCAGTATTTT
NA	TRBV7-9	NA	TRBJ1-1	CASSLHNGRVDEAFF	TGTGCCAGCAGCCTACACAATGGCAGGGTGGATGAAGCTTTCTTT
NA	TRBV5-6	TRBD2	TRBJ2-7	CASSGTSGYVDEQYF	TGTGCCAGCAGCGGGACTAGCGGCTACGTCGACGAGCAGTACTTC
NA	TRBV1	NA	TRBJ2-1	CTSSSGTSSYNEQFF	TGCACCAGCAGTTCCGGGACTTCTTCATATAATGAGCAGTTCTTC
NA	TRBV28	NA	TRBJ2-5	CASSLTLWVQETQYF	TGTGCCAGCAGTTTAACTCTGTGGGTTCAAGAGACCCAGTACTTC
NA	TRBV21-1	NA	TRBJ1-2	CASSENYGYTF	TGTGCCAGCAGCGAGAACTATGGCTACACCTTC
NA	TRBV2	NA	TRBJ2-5	CASPGSTEQETQYF	TGTGCCAGCCCTGGTAGTACAGAACAAGAGACCCAGTACTTC